This passage covers 8 T cell receptor beta chains from one sample sequenced in a study of shared clonotypes between healthy human individuals. TCRdb's copy holds only in-frame clones and misses some; the assay was immunoSEQ multiplex PCR. The profile covers 450,000 to 550,000 clones, with about four fifths appearing a single time and roughly 13% taken by the ten largest. The specimen was PBMCs. All receptors derive from a woman aged 40 to 50 in good health. Some clones in this sample may be carry-over from other donors' samples.

DNA for the CDR3: TGCGCCAGCAGGAATGAACAGTCCCACGAGCAGTACTTC. Translating gives CASRNEQSHEQYF. The chain couples TRBV4-1 to TRBJ2-7; D uncertain. Germline assignment: CDR1 MGHRA and CDR2 YSYEKL. This CDR3 spans 13 amino acids. V lost 6 bases and J 5 bases, leaving 14 bases between the germline ends.

The chain employs TRBV9 and TRBJ2-2, with 8 bases lining up with TRBD1. CDR3 length: 16 amino acids. CDR1 is SGDLS, CDR2 YYNGEE, per germline. The J segment lost 4 bases and the V segment lost 3 bases, leaving 8 bases of the junction unmatched. The CDR3 bases are TGTGCCAGCAGCGCCCGCGGGACAGGATTCACCGGGGAGCTGTTTTTT. Its translation is CASSARGTGFTGELFF.

The rearrangement uses TRBV5-1 and TRBJ2-1, with TRBD2 matching 10 bases. The CDR3 covers 14 residues. CDR1 and CDR2 from the germline V gene are SGHRS and YFSETQ. Germline trimming cut 4 bases from V and 9 bases from J; bases unmatched to any gene: 7. The CDR3 nucleotides read TGCGCCAGCAGCGGGGATAGCGGGAGGATTGAGCAGTTCTTC. Its protein product is CASSGDSGRIEQFF.

This clone was counted ten times or more. The chain joins TRBV9 to TRBJ2-3, with D uncertain. Germline V gene sequence: CDR1 SGDLS, CDR2 YYNGEE. The V and J ends lost 0 bases and 2 bases respectively, with 7 bases between them. This CDR3 has 14 residues. CDR3 sequence reads: CASSVAGLTDTQYF. CDR3 in DNA: TGTGCCAGCAGCGTAGCGGGCCTCACAGATACGCAGTATTTT.

The J gene is TRBJ2-2, the V gene TRBV5-1, with TRBD1 identical over 8 bases. This CDR3 is 16 amino acids long. V gave up 6 bases and J gave up 0 bases; unmatched junction bases: 7. Per the germline V gene, CDR1 is SGHRS and CDR2 is YFSETQ. The CDR3 nucleotides read TGCGCCAGCAAGACAGGGGACAGAACGAACACCGGGGAGCTGTTTTTT. Translated: CASKTGDRTNTGELFF.

This chain uses TRBV27 with TRBJ1-1, with D perhaps matching TRBD1 (6 bases). V was pared by 6 bases and J by 5 bases, with 16 bases between. Per germline, CDR1 MNHEY and CDR2 SMNVEV (reference sequence). The CDR3 loop spans 14 amino acids. CDR3 nucleotide sequence: TGTGCCAGCAGCCCCAGGGGAGTCGTGACTGAAGCTTTCTTT. Its protein is CASSPRGVVTEAFF.

V and J are TRBV18 and TRBJ2-5, with TRBD2 as a possible D gene (6 bases). Between the trimmed V and J ends, which lost 5 bases and 5 bases, there was a span of 12 bases. This CDR3 is 13 amino acids long. The germline CDR1 and CDR2 sequences are KGHSH and LQKENI. The CDR3 DNA sequence: TGTGCCAGCTCAACGGGAGTGGGGGAGACCCAGTACTTC. Residues: CASSTGVGETQYF. Drawing the rest from reference TRBV18 and TRBJ2-5, the complete variable domain is NAGVMQNPRHLVRRRGQEARLRCSPMKGHSHVYWYRQLPEEGLKFMVYLQKENIIDESGMPKERFSAEFPKEGPSILRIQQVVRGDSAAYFCASSTGVGETQYFGPGTRLLVL.

The DNA of the CDR3 is TGTGCCAGCAGCTTAGCGGGCGGGCGGGGCTATGGCTACACCTTC. Translation gives CASSLAGGRGYGYTF. V gene TRBV7-2 combines with J gene TRBJ1-2; D is unresolved. Trimming removed 0 bases at V and 4 bases at J, with 12 bases between. The CDR3 sequence is 15 residues long. Looked up from germline, CDR1 is SGHTA and CDR2 is FQGNSA.